These T cell receptor beta chains were read from a single sample in a study of cytomegalovirus exposure and HLA in healthy donors. The table came from immunoSEQ multiplex PCR; TCRdb's copy has only in-frame clones and leaves some out. The sample yields about 190,000 clones, around 82% seen once. Specimen: PBMCs. All receptors come from a boy between 10 and 17 years old in good health and CMV-seronegative. CDR3s include the opening cysteine and the closing phenylalanine or tryptophan. The D gene is left open where the match is weak. Size is omitted from some rows. Given values are once, few, many or a class for expanded clones.

abundance	v_gene	d_gene	j_gene	CDR3nt	CDR3aa
NA	TRBV5-1	TRBD1	TRBJ2-7	TGCGCCAGCAGCGAGGGACAGAACTACGAGCAGTACTTC	CASSEGQNYEQYF
NA	TRBV5-1	NA	TRBJ1-2	TGCGCCAGCAGCCCCCAACCTGGGGGGGTTGGGCAAGGCTATGGCTACACCTTC	CASSPQPGGVGQGYGYTF
NA	TRBV30	NA	TRBJ2-7	TGTGCCTGGAGTGGGCAGGCTAACTACGAGCAGTACTTC	CAWSGQANYEQYF
NA	TRBV18	TRBD1	TRBJ2-3	TGTGCCAGCTCACCCTTGGGACAGGGAGGTACAGATACGCAGTATTTT	CASSPLGQGGTDTQYF
NA	TRBV6-1	NA	TRBJ2-7	TGTGCCAGCAGTGAAGCGCTGGGGGGGCGCAACGAGCAGTACTTC	CASSEALGGRNEQYF
NA	TRBV28	NA	TRBJ2-3	TGTGCCAGCAGTTTTTGGAGGGGGCTTTCGGCAGATACGCAGTATTTT	CASSFWRGLSADTQYF
few	TRBV19	NA	TRBJ2-6	TGTGCCAGTAGTGGGAGTCGTGGGGCCAACGTCCTGACTTTC	CASSGSRGANVLTF
NA	TRBV30	TRBD1	TRBJ1-4	TGTGCCTGGAACAGGGGGCTAAACGAAAAACTGTTTTTT	CAWNRGLNEKLFF
NA	TRBV6-1	TRBD1	TRBJ1-2	TGTGCCAGTGGGGATGGGACAGGGCTCGCTGGCTACACCTTC	CASGDGTGLAGYTF
NA	TRBV9	NA	TRBJ2-2	TGTGCCAGCAGCGCCCCTGCGGGGGCCAGCACCGGGGAGCTGTTTTTT	CASSAPAGASTGELFF
once	TRBV18	TRBD1	TRBJ2-7	TGTGCCAGCTCACCAAGACAGGGGGCCGCCTACGAGCAGTACTTC	CASSPRQGAAYEQYF
NA	TRBV11-2	NA	TRBJ1-2	TGTGCCAGCAGCTCCGGACAGCCAACTAACTATGGCTACACCTTC	CASSSGQPTNYGYTF
NA	TRBV7-9	TRBD1	TRBJ2-7	TGTGCCAGCAGCAAACAGGGGGCTCCCTACGAGCAGTACTTC	CASSKQGAPYEQYF
once	TRBV7-9	TRBD2	TRBJ2-3	TGTTCCAGCAGCTTAGGGTTCCCGGGACTAGAAGCAGATACGCAGTATTTT	CSSSLGFPGLEADTQYF
NA	TRBV2	TRBD2	TRBJ2-1	TGTGCCAGCTTCCCGCGGGAGGGTTACAATGAGCAGTTCTTC	CASFPREGYNEQFF
NA	TRBV9	NA	TRBJ1-3	TGTGCCAGCAGCGTATCCAGGAATGGAAACACCATATATTTT	CASSVSRNGNTIYF
NA	TRBV30	NA	TRBJ1-5	TGTGCCTGGAGTGTAGGGAGCGGTCAGCCCCAGCATTTT	CAWSVGSGQPQHF
once	TRBV9	NA	TRBJ2-1	TGTGCCAGCAGCTCCCGATCAGTCAATGAGCAGTTCTTC	CASSSRSVNEQFF
NA	TRBV4-3	NA	TRBJ1-5	TGCGCCAGCAGCCAAGTTGTAGGGAGGGAAAATCAGCCCCAGCATTTT	CASSQVVGRENQPQHF
NA	TRBV5-1	NA	TRBJ2-1	TGCGCCAGCAGCTTGGAAGACTACTCCAATGAGCAGTTCTTC	CASSLEDYSNEQFF
NA	TRBV27	NA	TRBJ2-5	TGTGCCAGCAGTCCGTCTATACGTTACCAAGAGACCCAGTACTTC	CASSPSIRYQETQYF
NA	TRBV30	NA	TRBJ1-3	TGTGCCTGGGCGGTTTTAAACACCATATATTTT	CAWAVLNTIYF
NA	TRBV6-1	NA	TRBJ2-7	TGTGCCAGCGGAGAGGGATCCTACGAGCAGTACTTC	CASGEGSYEQYF
NA	TRBV9	TRBD1	TRBJ1-1	TGTGCCAGCAGCGTAGGTCTAGGGGGGACAGAAATTGAAGCTTTCTTT	CASSVGLGGTEIEAFF
NA	TRBV6-1	TRBD1	TRBJ2-3	TGTGCCAGCAGTGAACGGGACAGTGGCTATAGCACAGATACGCAGTATTTT	CASSERDSGYSTDTQYF
NA	TRBV5-4	TRBD1	TRBJ1-4	TGTGCCAGCAGCCCCTGGACAGGGGGACATAAAGAAAAACTGTTTTTT	CASSPWTGGHKEKLFF
NA	TRBV7-2	TRBD1	TRBJ2-1	TGTGCCAGCAGCCTCACAGGGGATAGTTACAATGAGCAGTTCTTC	CASSLTGDSYNEQFF
once	TRBV5-1	NA	TRBJ2-2	TGCGCCAGCAGCGATGCCGGGGGAAGCGGGGAGCTGTTTTTT	CASSDAGGSGELFF
once	TRBV6-6	NA	TRBJ1-5	TGTGCCAGCACCAGGGGTAACCAGCCCCAGCATTTT	CASTRGNQPQHF
NA	TRBV9	TRBD1	TRBJ2-7	TGTGCCAGCAGCGTAGGCCTAAGGACAGGGGACTCCTACGAGCAGTACTTC	CASSVGLRTGDSYEQYF
NA	TRBV29-1	NA	TRBJ2-1	TGCAGCGTGAACAGGGGCGGGGTTGGAAATGAGCAGTTCTTC	CSVNRGGVGNEQFF
NA	TRBV30	NA	TRBJ2-5	TGTGCCTGGAGTACGCAGGGTACTGAGACCCAGTACTTC	CAWSTQGTETQYF
NA	TRBV19	TRBD1	TRBJ2-3	TGTGCCAGCAAGCCGGACAGGGGGCTCACAGATACGCAGTATTTT	CASKPDRGLTDTQYF
NA	TRBV5-6	TRBD1	TRBJ1-5	TGCGCCAGCAGCTTCCGGACAGGGATGGCCAATCAGCCCCAGCATTTT	CASSFRTGMANQPQHF
once	TRBV13	NA	TRBJ2-7	TGTGCCAGCAGCTCGTACAGGGGAGGCGAGCAGTACTTC	CASSSYRGGEQYF
NA	TRBV19	NA	TRBJ1-2	TGTGCCAGTAGTACAACCCGAGTGGGGCTCGGCTATGGCTACACCTTC	CASSTTRVGLGYGYTF
NA	TRBV7-9	TRBD1	TRBJ1-5	TGTGCCACACAGGGGGCCGGTCAGCCCCAGCATTTT	CATQGAGQPQHF
NA	TRBV27	TRBD2	TRBJ2-7	TGTGCCAGCAGTTTAACTGCGGGGGTAAGATACGAGCAGTACTTC	CASSLTAGVRYEQYF
NA	TRBV25-1	NA	TRBJ1-5	TGTGCCAGCAGTCCCAGGGGTTATAGCAATCAGCCCCAGCATTTT	CASSPRGYSNQPQHF
NA	TRBV6-6	NA	TRBJ1-2	TGTGCCAGCAGTTACTCAGGCAGGTCTAACTATGGCTACACCTTC	CASSYSGRSNYGYTF
once	TRBV4-1	TRBD2	TRBJ2-7	TGCGCCAGCAGCCAATCCCTAGCGGGAGGGCCGGGCGAGCAGTACTTC	CASSQSLAGGPGEQYF
NA	TRBV7-8	NA	TRBJ2-7	TGTGCCAGCAGCTACCGGACCGGAGGGACAGTGACCTACGAGCAGTACTTC	CASSYRTGGTVTYEQYF